Below, 30 T cell receptor beta chains from the same sample are listed, as sequenced in a study of blood T cell repertoires in COVID-19. Method: immunoSEQ multiplex PCR; TCRdb's copy keeps in-frame clones and lacks some. The sample lists roughly 360,000 clones; roughly four fifths were seen once. The material sequenced was PBMCs or T cells enriched from blood (not recorded which). The receptor set was obtained from a woman aged 50 to 60 who had recovered from COVID-19.

The chain has TRBV30 and TRBJ1-6; the match to TRBD1 covers 8 bases. V lost 4 bases and J lost 15; bases outside the gene matches: 11. The CDR3 totals 13 residues. CDR1 and CDR2 from the germline V gene are GTSNPN and SVGIG (reference sequence). CDR3 nucleotides: TGTGCCTGGAAAACAGGGGGACGCGTTCGCCTCCACTTT. Amino acids: CAWKTGGRVRLHF.

The J gene is TRBJ2-1, the V gene TRBV6-2 or TRBV6-3; 8 bases are a match to TRBD2. This CDR3 has 15 residues. V trimming: 6 bases; J trimming: 11 bases; junction bases outside the gene matches: 15. Germline V gene data show CDR1 as MNHEY and CDR2 as SVGEGT. CDR3 sequence (DNA): TGTGCCAGCAGCCCTCCGGGACTAGTCGCGAATCAGCAGTTCTTC. This sequence encodes CASSPPGLVANQQFF.

In DNA, the CDR3 is TGTGCCAGCAGCGGGGCTGTCGGAGATACGCAGTATTTT. It specifies CASSGAVGDTQYF. The J gene is TRBJ2-3, the V gene TRBV7-2, with a weak D call TRBD1 (5 bases). CDR3 size: 13 residues. CDR1 is SGHTA, CDR2 FQGNSA, per germline. V gave up 5 bases and J gave up 5 bases, with 11 bases separating them.

The chain uses TRBV11-2 and TRBJ2-1, with TRBD1 matching over 10 bases. Losses at the gene ends were 4 bases for V and 7 bases for J; bases not matched to a gene: 13. The V gene's germline CDR1 is SGHAT and CDR2 FQNNGV. CDR3 length: 17 residues. The CDR3 region is CASSSGPGTGVRNEQFF. The CDR3 DNA is TGTGCCAGCAGCTCAGGCCCCGGGACAGGGGTTAGGAATGAGCAGTTCTTC.

This chain connects TRBV6-5 to TRBJ2-7; D is perhaps TRBD2 (7 bases). Looked up from germline, CDR1 is MNHEY and CDR2 is SVGAGI. V was cut by 6 bases and J by 6 bases, with 15 bases left in between. The CDR3 is 13 amino acids. CDR3: CASRRSGGGEQYF. The CDR3 DNA sequence: TGTGCCAGCAGACGTTCGGGGGGCGGCGAGCAGTACTTC.

The chain employs TRBV10-3 and TRBJ2-4; no firm D call. Per the germline V gene, CDR1 is ENHRY and CDR2 is SYGVKD. V was cut by 0 bases and J by 5 bases, with 11 bases left in between. The CDR3 runs to 15 residues. CDR3 amino acids: CAISESPTRENIQYF. CDR3 sequence (DNA): TGTGCCATCAGTGAGTCCCCCACCCGGGAAAACATTCAGTACTTC.

The chain combines TRBV10-3 with TRBJ1-2, with TRBD1 identical over 9 bases. Germline V CDR1 and CDR2: ENHRY, SYGVKD. The length of the CDR3 is 13 residues. V was clipped by 4 bases and J by 6 bases; unmatched bases: 3. CDR3: CAISGTGDDGYTF. The CDR3 DNA follows: TGTGCCATCAGTGGGACAGGGGATGATGGCTACACCTTC.

For the CDR3, the DNA is TGTGCCAGCAGCCAAGGGGGGGTCAGGACGGAAGGCTACACCTTC. This gives the protein CASSQGGVRTEGYTF. This chain uses TRBV4-2 with TRBJ1-2; weak D call: TRBD1 (5 bases). The CDR3 runs 15 residues. Germline V gene data show CDR1 as LGHNA and CDR2 as YNFKEQ. V was cut by 1 base and J by 8 bases, with 17 bases left in between.

The V gene is TRBV7-2, the J gene TRBJ1-2, with TRBD1 identical over 8 bases. CDR1 SGHTA and CDR2 FQGNSA come from the germline V gene. The V segment lost 0 bases and the J segment 4 bases; nucleotides outside the gene matches: 4. The CDR3 totals 15 residues. CDR3 residues: CASSLAAGGGYGYTF. The CDR3 nucleotides read TGTGCCAGCAGCTTAGCGGCAGGGGGCGGCTATGGCTACACCTTC.

The CDR3 bases are TGTGCCAGCAGCTTACAAGAGTCTAGCGGGAGGGGCGAGCAGTACTTC. Translation: CASSLQESSGRGEQYF. This chain links TRBV7-6 with TRBJ2-7, with TRBD2 identical over 12 bases. The CDR3 covers 16 residues. V shed 2 bases, J shed 6 bases, and the junction held 8 bases outside the gene matches. In germline, CDR1 is SGHVS, CDR2 FNYEAQ.

V and J are TRBV19 and TRBJ1-4, with D possibly being TRBD1 (5 bases). The CDR3 has 14 residues. Germline assignment: CDR1 LNHDA and CDR2 SQIVND (reference sequence). Trimming took off 6 bases at V and 3 bases at J, with 11 bases between the two ends. The CDR3 DNA follows: TGTGCCAGTAGCCCGGGGGGGTCTAATGAAAAACTGTTTTTT. Residues: CASSPGGSNEKLFF.

The V and J genes are TRBV12-5 and TRBJ2-5; D not resolved. This CDR3 contains 12 residues. Trimming left V 2 bases short and J 7 bases short, with 8 bases between. In germline, CDR1 is LGHNT, CDR2 FRNRAP. The CDR3 reads CASGLPAGTQYF. The DNA of the CDR3 is TGTGCTAGTGGTTTGCCCGCAGGGACCCAGTACTTC.

As concerns this clone: This CDR3 is also generated by other DNA sequences in the sample. The J gene is TRBJ2-3, the V gene TRBV20-1; TRBD2 agrees at 9 bases. The CDR3 is 15 residues long. J gave up 6 bases and V 3 bases, and 10 bases lay outside the gene matches. Germline V gene lookup returns CDR1 DFQATT and CDR2 SNEGSKA (reference sequence). CDR3 sequence: CSASGGAGGPDTQYF. CDR3 DNA sequence: TGCAGTGCTAGTGGGGGTGCGGGGGGGCCGGATACGCAGTATTTT.

This chain joins TRBV9 and TRBJ1-3; tentative D call: TRBD1 (5 bases). With 4 bases removed from V and 0 bases from J, the gap between germline ends came to 14 bases. The CDR3 runs to 16 residues. CDR1 is SGDLS and CDR2 is YYNGEE in the germline V gene. DNA for the CDR3: TGTGCCAGCAGCCTCGCATCAGGGATCTCTGGAAACACCATATATTTT. As protein: CASSLASGISGNTIYF.

As DNA, the CDR3 is TGCGCCAGCAGCCAAGATTTGGGGAGCAGTGGGGCCAACGTCCTGACTTTC. It codes for CASSQDLGSSGANVLTF. This chain links TRBV4-3 with TRBJ2-6; tentative D call: TRBD2 (5 bases). Germline CDR1 is LGHNA and CDR2 is YSLEER. This CDR3 has 17 residues. Trimming removed 0 bases at V and 3 bases at J, with 12 bases between.

The chain uses TRBV11-2 and TRBJ1-2; 7 nucleotides line up with TRBD1. The CDR3 spans 13 residues. The trim removed 5 bases at V and 2 bases at J, leaving 2 bases unmatched. Germline CDR1 SGHAT, CDR2 FQNNGV. The CDR3 DNA follows: TGTGCCAGCAGCAAACAGGGGAACTATGGCTACACCTTC. This encodes CASSKQGNYGYTF.

The chain employs TRBV5-4 and TRBJ1-2; D perhaps matches TRBD1 (5 bases). Germline V gene lookup returns CDR1 SGHNT and CDR2 YYREEE (reference sequence). Trimming cost V 4 bases and J 4 bases, with 14 bases left between them. The CDR3 is 14 residues long. CDR3 sequence reads: CASSLQGAPYGYTF. The CDR3 nucleotides are TGTGCCAGCAGCCTACAAGGGGCCCCCTATGGCTACACCTTC.

This sequence joins TRBV11-1 and TRBJ1-1; TRBD1 aligns across 7 bases. Trimming cost V 5 bases and J 3 bases; bases outside gene matches: 9. The CDR3 consists of 15 residues. CDR1 is SGHAT and CDR2 is FQDESV in the germline V gene (reference sequence). Here the CDR3 reads CASSGPGQHDTEAFF. The CDR3 DNA follows: TGTGCCAGCAGCGGACCGGGACAGCATGACACTGAAGCTTTCTTT.

The gene calls are TRBV3-1 (or the pseudogene TRBV3-2) and TRBJ2-3; 9 bases are shared with TRBD2. The ends lost 5 bases at V and 1 base at J; junction bases unmatched: 4. The CDR3 totals 15 residues. CDR1 is LGHDT, CDR2 YNNKEL, per germline (reference sequence). The CDR3 DNA reads as TGTGCCAGCAGCTCACGGACTAGCGGCACAGATACGCAGTATTTT. Amino acids: CASSSRTSGTDTQYF.

J is TRBJ1-4 and V is TRBV7-9; 9 nucleotides agree with TRBD1. Germline V gives CDR1 SEHNR, CDR2 FQNEAQ (reference sequence). There are 15 residues in the CDR3. V dropped 5 bases and J dropped 4; count of bases not matched to a gene: 5. The CDR3 sequence is CASSRQGGFNEKLFF. DNA for the CDR3: TGTGCCAGCAGCCGACAGGGGGGATTTAATGAAAAACTGTTTTTT.

The CDR3 spells CASSFGQGEGGYTF. CDR3 DNA sequence: TGTGCCAGCAGCTTCGGACAGGGTGAGGGTGGCTACACCTTC. The chain joins TRBV12-1 to TRBJ1-2; the D call in the table, TRBD1, was not verified against the DNA. TRBV12-1 has pseudogene status. The CDR3 length is 14 residues.

This chain joins TRBV5-1 and TRBJ2-7, with TRBD2 identical over 9 bases. From germline, CDR1 is SGHRS and CDR2 YFSETQ. The CDR3 covers 15 residues. V lost 4 bases to trimming and J lost 2 bases; unmatched junction nucleotides: 7. The CDR3 nucleotides read TGCGCCAGCAGCCCCTCGGCGGGAGGGACCTACGAGCAGTACTTC. Its translation: CASSPSAGGTYEQYF.

The chain is built from TRBV12-3 or TRBV12-4 and TRBJ2-7, with D maybe TRBD1 (7 bases). Trimming removed 3 bases from V and 5 bases from J, with 11 bases in between. The CDR3 loop spans 13 amino acids. Here the CDR3 reads CASSLAGGNEQYF. CDR3 in DNA: TGTGCCAGCAGTTTGGCAGGGGGGAACGAGCAGTACTTC.

This clone was counted only a few times. The V call is TRBV2, the J call TRBJ1-1; D possibly corresponds to TRBD1 (6 bases). The CDR3 spans 13 residues. Looked up from germline, CDR1 is SNHLY and CDR2 is FYNNEI. The germline V and J ends were trimmed by 1 base and 8 bases, with 11 bases remaining between them. CDR3 region: CASSEEMRGEAFF. DNA of the CDR3: TGTGCCAGCAGTGAAGAAATGAGGGGGGAAGCTTTCTTT.

The sample holds a few counts of this clone. The J gene is TRBJ1-3, the V gene TRBV6-5; no reliable D call. The V gene lost 0 bases and the J gene lost 4 bases, with 10 bases spanning the gap. The length of the CDR3 is 15 residues. Germline V gene lookup returns CDR1 MNHEY and CDR2 SVGAGI. In DNA form, the CDR3 reads TGTGCCAGCAGTTACTCGTTGGGCCAGGGAAACACCATATATTTT. Translation gives CASSYSLGQGNTIYF.

This chain joins TRBV6-4 and TRBJ1-5; 11 bases fit TRBD1. J lost 5 bases, V lost 8 bases, and 17 bases had no gene match. Per the germline V gene, CDR1 is MRHNA and CDR2 is SNTAGT. The CDR3 extends over 18 amino acids. The CDR3 DNA reads TGTGCCAGCCGGGAGAGGGACAGGGGGTATAATGAGGATCAGCCCCAGCATTTT. Encoded protein: CASRERDRGYNEDQPQHF.

Concerning this clone itself: This sample also contains other DNA sequences that code for the same CDR3. This chain joins TRBV5-1 and TRBJ1-1; D may be TRBD1 (5 bases). V was shortened by 4 bases and J by 4 bases, with 11 bases between the two germline ends. The length of the CDR3 is 13 residues. The germline gives CDR1 SGHRS, CDR2 YFSETQ. CDR3 bases: TGCGCCAGCAGCCTCGGGGGAGGCACTGAAGCTTTCTTT. Protein sequence: CASSLGGGTEAFF. Together with reference TRBV5-1 and TRBJ1-1, the CDR3 gives the full variable domain: KAGVTQTPRYLIKTRGQQVTLSCSPISGHRSVSWYQQTPGQGLQFLFEYFSETQRNKGNFPGRFSGRQFSNSRSEMNVSTLELGDSALYLCASSLGGGTEAFFGQGTRLTVV.

V gene TRBV13 combines with J gene TRBJ2-7; D uncertain. Per the germline V gene, CDR1 is PRHDT and CDR2 is FYEKMQ (reference sequence). Deletions cut 5 bases from V and 3 bases from J, with 8 bases between. The CDR3 runs to 12 residues. The CDR3 spells CASSNSGYEQYF. In nucleotides, the CDR3 is TGTGCCAGCAGCAACTCCGGCTACGAGCAGTACTTC.

The chain recombines TRBV15 with TRBJ1-6; D is undetermined. Trimming stripped 0 bases from V and 4 bases from J, with 7 bases between. Germline lookup yields CDR1 LNHNV and CDR2 YYDKDF (reference sequence). The CDR3 extends over 15 amino acids. In DNA, the CDR3 is TGTGCCACCAGCAGAGATGTACAGTATAATTCACCCCTCCACTTT. It yields the protein CATSRDVQYNSPLHF.

The chain is built from TRBV5-1 and TRBJ2-3; 8 nucleotides align to TRBD2. CDR3 length equals 16 residues. Germline V lookup: CDR1 SGHRS, CDR2 YFSETQ. V lost 0 bases, J lost 2 bases, and 5 bases stayed unmatched. DNA for the CDR3: TGCGCCAGCAGCTTGGGTGCGGGAGGTTCCACAGATACGCAGTATTTT. It is translated as CASSLGAGGSTDTQYF.